This entry features one T cell receptor (beta chain) sequence. Its antigen remains unidentified. Treatment here: oral pan-JAK inhibitor, 5-10 mg twice daily. The length of the CDR3 is 17 residues. With 3 bases clipped from V and 5 bases from J, the junction kept 13 bases outside the gene matches. In germline, CDR1 is SGHRS, CDR2 YFSETQ. Sequencing relied on a cDNA template that was reverse transcribed from extracted RNA. Some clones are missing from TCRdb's copy, which holds only in-frame ones; the method was immunoSEQ multiplex PCR. The data show a few hundred thousand clones, 66% seen once. The data stem from a study of CD8+ T cells in alopecia areata. General study points: Treatment with tofacitinib significantly lowered scalp clonality and reduced expanded CD8+ clones among the top 100.

The source was CD4+ T cells sorted from blood, collected between weeks 43 and 45, from a patient treated with tofacitinib. This clonotype was sampled from a human donor with alopecia areata. The rearrangement uses TRBV5-1 and TRBJ2-3; 9 bases are shared with TRBD2. Here the CDR3 reads CASSSGSLAGEVDTQYF. The CDR3 DNA sequence: TGCGCCAGCAGCTCCGGATCCTTAGCGGGGGAAGTAGATACGCAGTATTTT.